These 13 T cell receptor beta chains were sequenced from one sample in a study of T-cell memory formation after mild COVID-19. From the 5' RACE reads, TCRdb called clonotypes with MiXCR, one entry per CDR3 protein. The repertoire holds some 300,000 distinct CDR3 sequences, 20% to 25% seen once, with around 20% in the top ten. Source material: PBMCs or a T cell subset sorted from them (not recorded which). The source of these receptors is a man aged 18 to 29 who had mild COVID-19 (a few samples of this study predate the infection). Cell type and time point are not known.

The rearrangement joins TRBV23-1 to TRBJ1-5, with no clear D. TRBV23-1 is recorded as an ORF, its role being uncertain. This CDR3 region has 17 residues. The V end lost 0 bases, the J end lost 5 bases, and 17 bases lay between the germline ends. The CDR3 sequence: CASSQSYGNRFHQPQHF. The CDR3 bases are TGCGCCAGCAGTCAATCTTACGGGAATAGATTCCATCAGCCCCAGCATTTT.

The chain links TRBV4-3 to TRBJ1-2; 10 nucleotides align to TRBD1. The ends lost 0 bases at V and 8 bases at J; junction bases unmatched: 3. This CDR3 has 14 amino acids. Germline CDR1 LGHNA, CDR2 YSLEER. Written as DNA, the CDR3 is TGCGCCAGCAGCCAAGAGACAGGGGGCAGGGGCTACACCTTC. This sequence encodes CASSQETGGRGYTF.

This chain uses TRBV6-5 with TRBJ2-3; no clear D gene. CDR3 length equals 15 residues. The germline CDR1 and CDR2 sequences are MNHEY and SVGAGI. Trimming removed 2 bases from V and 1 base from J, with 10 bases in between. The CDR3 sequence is CASSYTWEGTDTQYF. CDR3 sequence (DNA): TGTGCCAGCAGTTACACCTGGGAAGGCACAGATACGCAGTATTTT.

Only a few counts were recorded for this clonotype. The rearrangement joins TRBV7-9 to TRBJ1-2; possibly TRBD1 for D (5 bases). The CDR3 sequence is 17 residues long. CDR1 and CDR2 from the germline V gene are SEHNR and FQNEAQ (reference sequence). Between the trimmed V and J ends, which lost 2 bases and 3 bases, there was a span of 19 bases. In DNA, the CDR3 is TGTGCCAGCAGCTTATCGGCCCGGGGGGAGGGTCACTATGGCTACACCTTC. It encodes CASSLSARGEGHYGYTF.

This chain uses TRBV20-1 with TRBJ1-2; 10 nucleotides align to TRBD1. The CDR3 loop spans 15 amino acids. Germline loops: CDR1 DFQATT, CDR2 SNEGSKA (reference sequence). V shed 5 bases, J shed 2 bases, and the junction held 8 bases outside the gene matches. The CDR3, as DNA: TGCAGTGCTCCCATTCTGGGACAGGGGAACTATGGCTACACCTTC. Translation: CSAPILGQGNYGYTF.

The CDR3 DNA follows: TGTGCCAGCAGTTACCCCGGACGGGGGAACACTGAAGCTTTCTTT. It is translated as CASSYPGRGNTEAFF. The rearrangement links TRBV6-5 to TRBJ1-1; D not resolved. Germline V lookup: CDR1 MNHEY, CDR2 SVGAGI. Trimming pared 2 bases from V and 1 base from J, leaving 11 bases between. This CDR3 has 15 residues.

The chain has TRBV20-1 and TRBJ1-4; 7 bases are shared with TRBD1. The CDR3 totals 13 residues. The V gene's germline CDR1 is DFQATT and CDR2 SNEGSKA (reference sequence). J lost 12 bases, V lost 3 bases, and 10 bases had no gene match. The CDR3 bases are TGCAGTGCTAGTATCCAGGGGGTAGATCAACTGTTTTTT. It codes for CSASIQGVDQLFF.

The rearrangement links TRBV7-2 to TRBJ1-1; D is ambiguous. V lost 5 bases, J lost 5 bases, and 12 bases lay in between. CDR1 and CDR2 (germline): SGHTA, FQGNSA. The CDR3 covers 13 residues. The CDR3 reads CASSRGKSTEAFF. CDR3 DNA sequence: TGTGCCAGCAGCCGAGGGAAATCAACTGAAGCTTTCTTT.

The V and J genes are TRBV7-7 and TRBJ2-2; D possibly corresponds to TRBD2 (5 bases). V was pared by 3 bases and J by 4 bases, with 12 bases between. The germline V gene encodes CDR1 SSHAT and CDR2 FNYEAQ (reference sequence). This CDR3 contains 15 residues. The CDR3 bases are TGTGCCAGCAGCTTGTCCGGGAAGGCCACCGGGGAGCTGTTTTTT. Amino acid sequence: CASSLSGKATGELFF.

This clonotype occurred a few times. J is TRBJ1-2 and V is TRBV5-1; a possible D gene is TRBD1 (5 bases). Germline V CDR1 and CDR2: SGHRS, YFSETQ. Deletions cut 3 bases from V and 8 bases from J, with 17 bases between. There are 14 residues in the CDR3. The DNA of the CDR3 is TGCGCCAGCAGCTCCCGTGGTACCCGGGACGGCTACACCTTC. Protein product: CASSSRGTRDGYTF.

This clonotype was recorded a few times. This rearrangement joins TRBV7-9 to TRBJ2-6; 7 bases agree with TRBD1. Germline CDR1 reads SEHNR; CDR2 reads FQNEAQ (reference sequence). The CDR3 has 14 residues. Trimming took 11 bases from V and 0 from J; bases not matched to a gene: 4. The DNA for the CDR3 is TGTGCCTCACAGGGGTCCTCTGGGGCCAACGTCCTGACTTTC. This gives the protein CASQGSSGANVLTF.

CDR3 residues: CASSQIARTSGNTDTQYF. In DNA, the CDR3 is TGCGCCAGCAGCCAAATCGCAAGGACTAGCGGCAACACAGATACGCAGTATTTT. V usage is TRBV4-1 and J usage is TRBJ2-3; 10 nucleotides line up with TRBD2. Germline V gene data show CDR1 as MGHRA and CDR2 as YSYEKL. V was pared by 2 bases and J by 2 bases, with 10 bases of the junction left unmatched. The CDR3 runs to 18 residues.

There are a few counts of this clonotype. As DNA, the CDR3 is TGCGCCAGCAGCCAAGCCGGGTCTGAAAAACTGTTTTTT. Translated: CASSQAGSEKLFF. The V gene is TRBV4-3, the J gene TRBJ1-4; D not resolved. The V and J ends lost 1 base and 7 bases respectively, with 7 bases between them. Germline V gene sequence: CDR1 LGHNA, CDR2 YSLEER. The CDR3 is 13 residues long.